The TCR beta chain under discussion was sequenced for a study of T cell responses to AZD1222 COVID-19 vaccine. Worth noting for this clone: Its antigen is unknown.

Study-level findings and limits: Reports indicate that nearly half of spike-specific TCRs are directed at unmutated variant regions. The span of vaccine-associated CD4 TCRs extended across spike, with dominance at 160-218 and 743-854. Donors, mostly white British, included more females; clonal diversity was possibly underestimated.

Clones were sequenced by immunoSEQ multiplex PCR, and TCRdb holds only the in-frame ones, with some missing. The data hold around 120,000 clones, with less than 90% observed a single time. The TCR was taken from an adult in good health. Sequenced here: peripheral blood, sampled on day 0 of AZD1222 vaccination.

The CDR3 bases are TGTGCCTGGAGTGTTCGTAGGGGGTCATCCTACGAGCAGTACTTC. As protein: CAWSVRRGSSYEQYF. This chain joins TRBV30 and TRBJ2-7; TRBD1 might be the D (6 bases). The CDR3 contains 15 residues. V lost 0 bases and J 1 base, leaving 13 bases between the germline ends. Germline V gene sequence: CDR1 GTSNPN, CDR2 SVGIG (reference sequence).